The T cell receptor (beta chain) under discussion was sequenced for a study of blood T cell repertoires in COVID-19. Study-level background: The origin of the acute and convalescent COVID-19 samples was the United States, Italy and Spain. PBMCs, B-cell-depleted T cells, or T cells were the source of the cDNA or gDNA that made up the material.

In this sample, this clone turned up once. Under the authors' procedure: Estimation of nucleated cell counts relied on the amplification of reference gene primers. The data were produced by immunoSEQ multiplex PCR, yet TCRdb's version contains in-frame clones alone and is incomplete. The V and J calls and clone size are taken from that table; D and trimming were inferred from the DNA. This table has about 83,000 clones, approximately 86% appearing once. This receptor was taken from a woman between 45 and 65 years old with active or convalescent COVID-19. The sample comprised peripheral blood.

CDR3 coding DNA: TGTGCCAGCAGTCCGAATGGACTAGCGGGGGATTTGACGGAGACCCAGTACTTC. This translates into CASSPNGLAGDLTETQYF. The rearrangement uses TRBV27 and TRBJ2-5, with 13 bases lining up with TRBD2. V lost 5 bases and J lost 5; bases outside the gene matches: 14. The CDR3 contains 18 residues. Germline V gene data show CDR1 as MNHEY and CDR2 as SMNVEV (reference sequence).